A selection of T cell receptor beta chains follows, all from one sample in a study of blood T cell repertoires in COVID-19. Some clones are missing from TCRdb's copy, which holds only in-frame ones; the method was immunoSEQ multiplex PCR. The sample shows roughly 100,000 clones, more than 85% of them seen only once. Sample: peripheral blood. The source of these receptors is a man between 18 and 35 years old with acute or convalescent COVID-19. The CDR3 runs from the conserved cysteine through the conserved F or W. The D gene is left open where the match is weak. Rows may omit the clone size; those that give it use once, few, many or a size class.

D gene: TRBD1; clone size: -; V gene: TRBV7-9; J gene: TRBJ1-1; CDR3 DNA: TGTGCCAGCAGCCCGAGGACAGGGTCATTCCTGGGGACTGAAGCTTTCTTT; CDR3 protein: CASSPRTGSFLGTEAFF
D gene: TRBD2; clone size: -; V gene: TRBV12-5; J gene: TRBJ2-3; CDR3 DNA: TGTGCTAGTGGTTTGGGCCGGGGGGTGGATAGCACAGATACGCAGTATTTT; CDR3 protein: CASGLGRGVDSTDTQYF
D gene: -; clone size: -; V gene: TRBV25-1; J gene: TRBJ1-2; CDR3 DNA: TGTGCCAGCAGTGAAGTTAGTTTTGCGGGCGGTAACTATGGCTACACCTTC; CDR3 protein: CASSEVSFAGGNYGYTF
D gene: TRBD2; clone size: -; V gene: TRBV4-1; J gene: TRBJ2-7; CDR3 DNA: TGCGCCAGCAGCCCCAGACTAGCGGGGGGGAGGGAGCAGTACTTC; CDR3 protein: CASSPRLAGGREQYF
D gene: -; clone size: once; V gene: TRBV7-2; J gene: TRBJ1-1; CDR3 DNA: TGTGCCAGCAGCTTAGCTCTAACCTTCGCCCAGAACACTGAAGCTTTCTTT; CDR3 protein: CASSLALTFAQNTEAFF
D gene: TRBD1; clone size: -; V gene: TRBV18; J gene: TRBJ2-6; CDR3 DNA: TGTGCCAGCTCACCGAGCCAGGGGGTTGGGGCCAACGTCCTGACTTTC; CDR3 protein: CASSPSQGVGANVLTF
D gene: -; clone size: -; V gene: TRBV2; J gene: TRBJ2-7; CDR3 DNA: TGTGCCAGCAGTAAGAGCTCCTACGAGCAGTACTTC; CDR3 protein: CASSKSSYEQYF
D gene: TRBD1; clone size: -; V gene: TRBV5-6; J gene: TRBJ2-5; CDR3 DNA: TGTGCCAGCAGCTTGGTTTCTCGGGAATCCGGGATAGGGGGCGAGACCCAGTACTTC; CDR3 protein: CASSLVSRESGIGGETQYF
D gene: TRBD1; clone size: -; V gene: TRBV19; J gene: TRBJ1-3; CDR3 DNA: TGTGCCAGTAGTTTACGACAGGGGGCGAAGTCTGGAAACACCATATATTTT; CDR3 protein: CASSLRQGAKSGNTIYF
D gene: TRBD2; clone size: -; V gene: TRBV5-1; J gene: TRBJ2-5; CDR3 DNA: TGCGCCAGCAGCTTGGGTACTAGCGGGACAGAGACCCAGTACTTC; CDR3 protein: CASSLGTSGTETQYF
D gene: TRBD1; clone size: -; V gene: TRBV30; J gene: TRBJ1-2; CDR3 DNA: TGTGCCTGGAGTCACAGACAGGGGAGCTATGGCTACACCTTC; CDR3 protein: CAWSHRQGSYGYTF
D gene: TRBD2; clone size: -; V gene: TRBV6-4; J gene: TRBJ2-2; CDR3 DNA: TGTGCCAGCTCACGGGGGACTAGCGGGAGTACAAACACCGGGGAGCTGTTTTTT; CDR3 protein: CASSRGTSGSTNTGELFF
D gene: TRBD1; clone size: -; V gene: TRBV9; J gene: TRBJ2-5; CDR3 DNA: TGTGCCAGCAGCGGACAGGGAAGAGAGACCCAGTACTTC; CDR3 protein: CASSGQGRETQYF
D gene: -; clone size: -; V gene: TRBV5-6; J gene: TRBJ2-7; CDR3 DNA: TGTGCCAGCAGCCCTGGACAGTACGAGCAGTACTTC; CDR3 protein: CASSPGQYEQYF
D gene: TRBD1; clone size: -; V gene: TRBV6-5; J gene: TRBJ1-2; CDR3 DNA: TGTGCCAGCAGCGGGACAGGCCATCATGGCTACACCTTC; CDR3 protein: CASSGTGHHGYTF
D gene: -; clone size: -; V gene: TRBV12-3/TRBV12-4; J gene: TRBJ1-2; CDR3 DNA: TGTGCCAGCAGTTTTGCCAGGTACTATGGCTACACCTTC; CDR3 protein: CASSFARYYGYTF
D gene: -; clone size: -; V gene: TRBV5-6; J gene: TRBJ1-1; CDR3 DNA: TGTGCCAGCAGCTTCGGGGTCGGGCCCACTGAAGCTTTCTTT; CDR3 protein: CASSFGVGPTEAFF
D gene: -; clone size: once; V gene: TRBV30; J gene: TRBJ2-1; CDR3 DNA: TGTGCCTGGAGTGTACATCGGGGATACAATGAGCAGTTCTTC; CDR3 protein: CAWSVHRGYNEQFF
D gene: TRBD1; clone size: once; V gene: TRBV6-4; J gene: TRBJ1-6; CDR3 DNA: TGTGCCAGCAGTGCCACCGGGACAGCTAATTCACCCCTCCACTTT; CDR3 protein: CASSATGTANSPLHF
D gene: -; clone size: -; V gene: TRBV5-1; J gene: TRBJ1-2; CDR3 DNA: TGCGCCAGCAGCTTAGATCGAACAGGGCTCTATGGCTACACCTTC; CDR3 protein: CASSLDRTGLYGYTF
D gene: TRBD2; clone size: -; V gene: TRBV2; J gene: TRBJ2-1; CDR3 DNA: TGTGCCAGCAGTGAATCGGGACTAGAGGCCAATGAGCAGTTCTTC; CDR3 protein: CASSESGLEANEQFF